The entry that follows covers one T cell receptor (beta chain) sequence. A single base separates this from a much larger clone, so it may be a read error. This entry comes from a study of CD4 and CD8 cells across lung adenocarcinoma regions. Germline CDR1 and CDR2: MNHEY and SMNVEV (reference sequence). This CDR3 contains 11 residues. The patients had localized lung adenocarcinoma, a non-small cell subtype. Via MiXCR, TCRdb re-called the PCR reads, giving one row per CDR3 protein. This sample yields about 20,000 distinct CDR3 sequences, of which approximately 54% are seen a single time; around a quarter belongs to the top ten.

Sequencing was done on a sample of CD8+ T cells from the center of a lung tumor. This TCR derives from a female donor with lung adenocarcinoma. The CD4 and CD8 labels of this study may be unreliable. The chain uses TRBV27 and TRBJ2-3; D gene ambiguous. CDR3 sequence reads: CASGATDTQYF. The CDR3 DNA sequence: TGTGCCAGCGGTGCCACAGATACGCAGTACTTT.